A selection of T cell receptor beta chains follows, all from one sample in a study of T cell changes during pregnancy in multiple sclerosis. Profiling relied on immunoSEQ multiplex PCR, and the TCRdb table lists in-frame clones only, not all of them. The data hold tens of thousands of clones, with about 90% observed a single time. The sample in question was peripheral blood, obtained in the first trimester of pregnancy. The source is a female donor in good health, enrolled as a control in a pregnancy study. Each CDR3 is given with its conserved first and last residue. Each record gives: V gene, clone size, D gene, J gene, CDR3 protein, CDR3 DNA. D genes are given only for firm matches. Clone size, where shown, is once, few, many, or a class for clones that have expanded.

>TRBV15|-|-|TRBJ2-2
CATTYLPGELFF
TGTGCCACCACCTATCTACCCGGGGAGCTGTTTTTT
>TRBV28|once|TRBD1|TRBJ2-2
CASREDRGPYTGELFF
TGTGCCAGCAGAGAAGACAGGGGGCCGTACACCGGGGAGCTGTTTTTT
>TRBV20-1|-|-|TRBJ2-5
CSARGRETQYF
TGCAGTGCTAGAGGGAGAGAGACCCAGTACTTC
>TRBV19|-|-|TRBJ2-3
CASSTRTARNFDTQYF
TGTGCCAGTAGTACCAGGACAGCTAGAAATTTTGATACGCAGTATTTT
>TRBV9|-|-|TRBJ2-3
CARMKEEDDTQYF
TGTGCCAGAATGAAGGAGGAGGATGATACGCAGTATTTT
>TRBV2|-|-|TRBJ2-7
CASRDNLYEQYF
TGTGCCAGCCGGGACAACCTCTACGAGCAGTACTTC
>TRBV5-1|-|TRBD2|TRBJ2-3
CASSPGGVGKSDTQYF
TGCGCCAGCAGCCCGGGGGGAGTCGGTAAATCTGATACGCAGTATTTT
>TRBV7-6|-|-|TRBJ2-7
CASSLGLASHEQYF
TGTGCCAGCAGCTTAGGCCTAGCCTCCCACGAGCAGTACTTC
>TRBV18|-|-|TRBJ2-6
CASSPTTGANVLTF
TGTGCCAGCTCACCAACTACTGGGGCCAACGTCCTGACTTTC
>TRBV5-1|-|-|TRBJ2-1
CASSLGREFYNEQFF
TGCGCCAGCAGCTTGGGCCGGGAATTCTACAATGAGCAGTTCTTC
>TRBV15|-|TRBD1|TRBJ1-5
CATSTGTVRQPQHF
TGTGCCACCAGCACCGGGACAGTCCGGCAGCCCCAGCATTTT
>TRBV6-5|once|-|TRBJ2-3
CASSRTVADTQYF
TGTGCCAGTTCTCGGACTGTGGCAGATACGCAGTATTTT
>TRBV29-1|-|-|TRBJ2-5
CSGVGGVRETQYF
TGCAGCGGTGTTGGGGGCGTCCGGGAGACCCAGTACTTC
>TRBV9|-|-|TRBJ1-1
CASSVAGLFSEAFF
TGTGCCAGCAGCGTAGCGGGACTTTTTTCTGAAGCTTTCTTT
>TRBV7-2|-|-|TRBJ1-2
CASSFKGQVDYGYTF
TGTGCCAGCAGCTTTAAGGGGCAGGTCGACTATGGCTACACCTTC
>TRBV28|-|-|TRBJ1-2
CAVTGTNYGYTF
TGTGCCGTGACAGGTACCAACTATGGCTACACCTTC
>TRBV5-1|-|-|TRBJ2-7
CASSFAGSSYEQYF
TGCGCCAGCAGCTTCGCGGGAAGCTCCTACGAGCAGTACTTC
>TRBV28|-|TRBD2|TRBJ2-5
CASSLRLAPRETQYF
TGTGCCAGCAGTTTGAGACTAGCCCCCCGGGAGACCCAGTACTTC
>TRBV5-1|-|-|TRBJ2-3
CASSLGSGEVDTQYF
TGCGCCAGCAGCTTGGGTTCGGGGGAGGTCGATACGCAGTATTTT
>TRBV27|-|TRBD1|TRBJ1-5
CASSRGGGNQPQHF
TGTGCCAGCAGTAGAGGGGGCGGCAATCAGCCCCAGCATTTT
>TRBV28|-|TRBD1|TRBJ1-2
CASRKGTASNYGYTF
TGTGCCAGCAGAAAAGGGACAGCATCTAACTATGGCTACACCTTC
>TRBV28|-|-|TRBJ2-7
CASSPPPTYEQYF
TGTGCCAGCAGTCCCCCCCCTACTTACGAGCAGTACTTC